This T cell receptor (beta chain) was recorded in a study of CD8 T cells in ankylosing spondylitis. Study-wide points: In ankylosing spondylitis blood, a motif of roughly 8 highly homologous TCR beta variants appeared characteristic.

Libraries of TCR beta came from quantitative 5'-RACE with molecular barcodes. Each CDR3 protein gets one entry after TCRdb re-called the 5' RACE reads with MiXCR. The sample yields fewer than 550,000 distinct CDR3 sequences, 5.3% seen once. This clonotype was found a few times. Its antigen is not identified. The CDR3 totals 15 residues. The germline V gene encodes CDR1 KGHDR and CDR2 SFDVKD. Deletions cut 5 bases from V and 4 bases from J, with 11 bases between. Sequencing was carried out using blood, either unsorted or a sorted T cell fraction (not recorded which). The rearrangement uses TRBV24-1 and TRBJ2-6; maybe TRBD2 (6 bases). This clonotype was obtained from a male donor with ankylosing spondylitis. CDR3 amino acids: CATSAEGRGANVLTF. In DNA, the CDR3 is TGTGCCACCAGTGCGGAGGGGCGGGGGGCCAACGTCCTGACTTTC.